This T cell receptor beta chain derives from a study of regulatory T cells in long-lasting Graves disease. In building TCR beta libraries, iRepertoire HTBI primers were used together with Arm-PCR of CDR3 regions. Authors' data handling: Identification of gene segments yielded over 60 TRBV and 14 TRBJ across samples. TCRdb reanalysed the multiplex PCR reads using MiXCR and keeps one entry per CDR3 protein. The V and J calls here are based on TCRdb, not the publication. Counted here are some 330,000 distinct CDR3 sequences, approximately 25% occurring once; the ten biggest clones make up roughly a quarter. Comments on this clonotype: Its antigen is currently unknown.

Time point meaning: persistent/refractory GD, antithyroid drugs over 5 years with positive TRAb. Extracted RNA from PBMCs served as the source of the TCR library. CDR3 size: 16 residues. Trimming at V came to 5 bases and at J to 0 bases, leaving 6 bases not matched to a gene. CDR1 and CDR2 (germline): SEHNR, FQNEAQ (reference sequence). Regarding the study as a whole: Newly diagnosed patients had higher TCR diversity than persistent Graves' patients did. Accuracy was possibly reduced by small sample size.

Material: peripheral blood mononuclear cells (PBMCs), obtained when the disease was refractory, from a patient treated with antithyroid drugs. The receptor was derived from a woman in her forties with Graves disease. V gene TRBV7-9 combines with J gene TRBJ2-7; TRBD2 aligns across 11 bases. The CDR3 region has the DNA TGTGCCAGCAGCACTAGCGGGAGCGGATTCTCCTACGAGCAGTACTTC. The encoded protein is CASSTSGSGFSYEQYF.